This T cell receptor beta chain was retrieved from a study of OX40 agonist ivuxolimab in advanced cancers. Overall study context: From 23 to 79 years was the age range, with a mean of 60 years, and roughly 80% were male.

Measured with immunoSEQ multiplex PCR; TCRdb has only the in-frame clones, and not every one. The sample has some 100,000 clones, under 90% seen once; the top ten hold about 1.9%. The clonotype originates from an adult with an advanced solid tumor such as melanoma, head and neck, liver or kidney cancer. Sequencing used CD4+ or CD8+ T cells sorted from blood, obtained in a trial of the OX40 agonist ivuxolimab.

The CDR3 loop is CAWSAYEGPDTEAFF. DNA of the CDR3: TGTGCCTGGAGTGCGTACGAGGGGCCGGACACTGAAGCTTTCTTT. The V and J genes are TRBV30 and TRBJ1-1; possibly TRBD1 for D (5 bases). V lost 1 base and J lost 3, with 15 bases in between. Germline lookup yields CDR1 GTSNPN and CDR2 SVGIG (reference sequence). This CDR3 is 15 amino acids long.